This T cell receptor beta chain was captured by sequencing in a study of blood T cell repertoires in COVID-19. Trimming left V 5 bases short and J 10 bases short, with 11 bases between. CDR3 length: 11 amino acids. In the source study's methods: Cell counts per sample came from amplifying reference gene primers. Produced via immunoSEQ multiplex PCR; TCRdb's table is partial and in-frame only. D and trimming were read from the DNA, whereas the V and J calls and clone size are those reported in that table. The data show about 220,000 clones, roughly 90% seen once. The sequenced sample consisted of PBMCs or T cells enriched from blood (not recorded which). The sequence came from a woman between 35 and 50 years old with acute COVID-19. The chain combines TRBV12-3 or TRBV12-4 with TRBJ1-2; D is uncertain. CDR3 sequence: CASSTRRDYTF. CDR3 nucleotides: TGTGCCAGCAGTACCCGCCGGGACTACACCTTC.